This T cell receptor (beta chain) was identified in a study of spatial heterogeneity in lung cancer (dated by TCRdb to between 2018 and 2021). The study in broad terms: Beta-chain transcripts were consistently detected in greater numbers than alpha-chain transcripts, which likely reflects a higher abundance of beta-chain transcripts. In the raw uncorrected reads, each unique combination of TCR and UMI appeared on average more than ten times. TCR alpha and beta repertoires were quantitatively compared across multiple tumor regions, matched nontumor lung and blood in non-small cell lung cancer. The study linked features of the TCR repertoire to counts of nonsynonymous mutations, which were determined by whole-exome sequencing of tumor tissue. Both alpha and beta chains were TCR-sequenced in roughly 200 tumor regions, around 65 matched nontumor lung samples and some 50 PBMC samples obtained at surgery. What the work shows at the level of the full study, not this receptor alone: Additional single-cell paired TCR alpha and beta sequencing was considered necessary to confirm, at a functional level, the hypothesis that regional TCRs recognize regional mutations.

By share, this clonotype ranks as medium-sized (0.01 to 0.1%). This clone's antigen is unknown. No much larger clonotype is one base removed from it; base qualities were not supplied. The CDR3 spans 15 residues, from the cysteine through the phenylalanine. This entry keeps only the CDR3 DNA: 45 bases, framed from base 1. CDR1 and CDR2 are read off the germline V gene (reference sequence) as DFQATT and SNEGSKA. Compared with germline, V lacks 1 base and J lacks 4 bases; bases without a gene match: 10. Explained via the paper, the time point label denotes: sample taken at primary tumor resection. Donors were some 70 patients with early-stage, untreated non-small cell lung cancer from the lung TRACERx cohort. Whole RNA extracted from tumor and nontumor lung tissue, or from cryopreserved PBMC samples, was used for TCR sequencing without cell sorting. Only patients with enough RNA available from two or more tumor regions were chosen for TCR sequencing. A lung pathologist reviewed the tumor and adjacent nontumor lung specimens before the specimens were selected.

The method behind the library was 5' RACE. The data were produced on a NextSeq 500. The TCR library protocol attached a unique molecular identifier to each TCR cDNA molecule to allow correction of PCR and sequencing errors. From the authors' description of their analysis: Decombinator tools were used for TCR identification, UMI-based error correction and CDR3 extraction. TCRs above a frequency of 2 per 1,000, corresponding to the top 1% of the tumor frequency distribution, were defined as expanded. Rényi diversity was computed with the R vegan package after subsampling each repertoire 100 times to 5,000 TCRs. CDR3 similarity networks were constructed using string-kernel similarity of amino acid triplets, with links drawn between CDR3s whose pairwise similarity was above 0.82. TCRdb passed the public sequencing reads through fastp at Q25 and MiXCR, retaining productive beta sequences. CDR3 protein duplicates are merged, each entry listing the most common genes and DNA. The V and J calls follow TCRdb's processing rather than the paper's. This sample holds 3,000 or so distinct CDR3 sequences; nearly 3% were observed only once. Under 15% of the sample rests with the top ten.

The chain couples TRBV20-1 to TRBJ2-7, and 7 junction bases match TRBD2. This TCR was sampled from a female donor with early-stage non-small cell lung cancer. Sample: normal lung tissue next to the tumor, taken at surgery. The CDR3 region has the sequence CSARAPLGGGYEQYF. Here is the DNA: TGCAGTGCTAGAGCCCCCCTTGGGGGGGGGTACGAGCAGTACTTC.